The rows below give T cell receptor beta chains drawn from one sample of a study of blood T cell repertoires in COVID-19. The data were produced by immunoSEQ multiplex PCR, yet TCRdb's version contains in-frame clones alone and is incomplete. The sample consists of about 320,000 clones, about 91% of them appearing once. Sequencing was done on a sample of peripheral blood. Receptor source: a woman in her twenties or thirties with COVID-19, enrolled during active disease. The CDR3 runs from the conserved cysteine through the conserved F or W. The D gene is left open where the match is weak. Rows give clone size only sometimes, using once, few, many, or a class for an expanded clone.

len	d_gene	v_gene	abundance	j_gene	CDR3aa	CDR3nt
13	TRBD1	TRBV30	-	TRBJ2-2	CAWNRGLGGELFF	TGTGCCTGGAACAGGGGGCTGGGCGGGGAGCTGTTTTTT
15	TRBD2	TRBV6-5	-	TRBJ2-1	CASSYTGGGYNEQFF	TGTGCCAGCAGTTATACGGGGGGAGGGTACAATGAGCAGTTCTTC
15	-	TRBV2	once	TRBJ2-7	CASSLGTPRAYEQYF	TGTGCCAGCAGCCTTGGGACACCGAGGGCTTACGAGCAGTACTTC
15	TRBD2	TRBV5-6	-	TRBJ2-1	CASSPGLAGDNEQFF	TGTGCCAGCAGCCCAGGACTAGCGGGGGACAATGAGCAGTTCTTC
17	TRBD1	TRBV5-6	-	TRBJ2-3	CASSGATGGMSTDTQYF	TGTGCCAGCAGCGGAGCCACAGGGGGCATGAGCACAGATACGCAGTATTTT
15	-	TRBV7-9	-	TRBJ1-5	CASSLESPENQPQHF	TGTGCCAGCAGCCTCGAATCCCCGGAGAATCAGCCCCAGCATTTT
13	-	TRBV11-3	-	TRBJ1-2	CASSSGVNYGYTF	TGTGCCAGCAGTTCAGGGGTCAACTATGGCTACACCTTC
14	-	TRBV4-1	-	TRBJ1-2	CASSLVNRDYGYTF	TGCGCCAGCAGCCTAGTGAACAGAGACTATGGCTACACCTTC
14	-	TRBV15	-	TRBJ1-5	CATGAGDSNQPQHF	TGTGCCACCGGTGCAGGGGATAGCAATCAGCCCCAGCATTTT
12	-	TRBV7-9	-	TRBJ2-3	CASSLGADTQYF	TGTGCCAGCAGCTTAGGTGCGGATACGCAGTATTTT
15	-	TRBV6-5	-	TRBJ1-1	CASSYSAGWNTEAFF	TGTGCCAGCAGTTACTCTGCGGGGTGGAACACTGAAGCTTTCTTT
18	-	TRBV3-1/TRBV3-2	once	TRBJ2-5	CASSRKFGVDLGGETQYF	TGTGCCAGCAGCCGGAAGTTCGGAGTTGATCTTGGAGGGGAGACCCAGTACTTC
11	-	TRBV6-5	once	TRBJ2-5	CASSLEETQYF	TGTGCCAGCAGTCTAGAAGAGACCCAGTACTTC
16	-	TRBV9	-	TRBJ2-3	CASSVPKIQGVDTQYF	TGTGCCAGCAGCGTACCCAAAATTCAGGGCGTAGATACGCAGTATTTT
14	TRBD1	TRBV6-1	-	TRBJ2-7	CASNPTGGPSEQYF	TGTGCCAGCAATCCGACAGGGGGCCCAAGTGAGCAGTACTTC
14	-	TRBV7-8	-	TRBJ2-7	CASSPQTGNYEQYF	TGTGCCAGCAGCCCCCAAACAGGGAATTACGAGCAGTACTTC
16	TRBD1	TRBV5-6	-	TRBJ2-1	CASSHYRDRGRNEQFF	TGTGCCAGCAGCCACTACCGGGACAGGGGGCGGAATGAGCAGTTCTTC
13	-	TRBV5-4	-	TRBJ1-2	CASSLANNYGYTF	TGTGCCAGCAGCTTGGCCAATAACTATGGCTACACCTTC
14	-	TRBV5-4	few	TRBJ1-2	CASSLAGRTISYTF	TGTGCCAGCAGCTTGGCCGGCAGGACTATTAGCTACACCTTC
13	-	TRBV27	-	TRBJ2-3	CASTLAGTDTQYF	TGTGCCAGCACTCTGGCGGGCACAGATACGCAGTATTTT
14	-	TRBV4-1	-	TRBJ1-2	CASSQGGANYGYTF	TGCGCCAGCAGCCAAGGGGGCGCTAACTATGGCTACACCTTC
14	-	TRBV5-5	-	TRBJ1-1	CASSIQGLRAEAFF	TGTGCCAGCAGTATACAGGGATTGAGAGCTGAAGCTTTCTTT
14	-	TRBV11-3	-	TRBJ2-1	CASSLDSLVNEQFF	TGTGCCAGCAGCTTAGATTCCCTAGTCAATGAGCAGTTCTTC
14	TRBD1	TRBV29-1	-	TRBJ2-1	CSVTTGSSYNEQFF	TGCAGCGTGACGACAGGGAGCTCCTACAATGAGCAGTTCTTC
11	-	TRBV5-8	-	TRBJ1-3	CASSFGDTIYF	TGTGCCAGCAGCTTCGGGGACACCATATATTTT
13	-	TRBV5-8	-	TRBJ1-2	CASPRQSNYGYTF	TGTGCCAGTCCTCGACAGTCTAACTATGGCTACACCTTC
14	-	TRBV10-3	-	TRBJ1-5	CAISIGEGNQPQHF	TGTGCCATCAGTATAGGGGAAGGAAATCAGCCCCAGCATTTT
12	TRBD1	TRBV5-6	-	TRBJ2-3	CASSWDRDTQYF	TGTGCCAGCAGCTGGGACAGGGATACGCAGTATTTT
14	-	TRBV7-9	once	TRBJ2-2	CASSSLLSPGELFF	TGTGCCAGCAGCTCCCTCCTTAGCCCCGGGGAGCTGTTTTTT
15	-	TRBV5-6	-	TRBJ1-1	CASSSSRGLSAEAFF	TGTGCCAGCAGCTCATCCCGAGGGCTTAGCGCTGAAGCTTTCTTT
17	-	TRBV14	-	TRBJ2-5	CASSQRKGSGAPETQYF	TGTGCCAGCAGCCAAAGGAAGGGGTCAGGGGCCCCAGAGACCCAGTACTTC
15	TRBD1	TRBV3-1/TRBV3-2	few	TRBJ1-2	CASSAPDRGNYGYTF	TGTGCCAGCAGCGCGCCGGACAGGGGAAACTATGGCTACACCTTC
14	TRBD1	TRBV7-2	-	TRBJ1-4	CASSMDRGGEKLFF	TGTGCCAGCAGCATGGACAGGGGTGGTGAAAAACTGTTTTTT
14	-	TRBV7-9	once	TRBJ2-3	CASSLGPGADTQYF	TGTGCCAGCAGCTTAGGTCCGGGAGCAGATACGCAGTATTTT
14	TRBD1	TRBV15	-	TRBJ1-2	CATSLRDRAAGYTF	TGTGCCACCAGCTTACGGGACAGGGCGGCTGGCTACACCTTC